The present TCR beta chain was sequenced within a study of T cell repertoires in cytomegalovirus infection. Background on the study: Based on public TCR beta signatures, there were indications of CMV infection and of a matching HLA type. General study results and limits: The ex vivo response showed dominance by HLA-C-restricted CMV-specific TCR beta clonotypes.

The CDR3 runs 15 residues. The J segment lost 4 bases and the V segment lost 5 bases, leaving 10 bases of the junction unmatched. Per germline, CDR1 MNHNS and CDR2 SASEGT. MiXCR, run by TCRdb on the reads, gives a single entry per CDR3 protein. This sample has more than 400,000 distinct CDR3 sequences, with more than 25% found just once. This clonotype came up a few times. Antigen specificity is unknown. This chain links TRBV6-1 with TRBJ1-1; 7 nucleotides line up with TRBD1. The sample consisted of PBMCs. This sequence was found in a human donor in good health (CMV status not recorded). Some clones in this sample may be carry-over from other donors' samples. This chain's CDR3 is CASSWPVAGGTEAFF. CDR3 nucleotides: TGTGCCAGCAGTTGGCCGGTGGCAGGGGGCACTGAAGCTTTCTTT.